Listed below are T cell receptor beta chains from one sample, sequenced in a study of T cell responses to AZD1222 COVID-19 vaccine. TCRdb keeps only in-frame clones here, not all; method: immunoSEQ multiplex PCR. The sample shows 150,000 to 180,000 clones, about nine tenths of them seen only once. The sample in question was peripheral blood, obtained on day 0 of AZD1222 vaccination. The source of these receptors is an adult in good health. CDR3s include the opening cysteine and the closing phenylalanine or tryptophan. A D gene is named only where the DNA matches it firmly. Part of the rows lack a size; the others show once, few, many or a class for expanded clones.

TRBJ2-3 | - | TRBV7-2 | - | CASSSRTDTQYF | TGTGCCAGCAGCTCCCGGACAGATACGCAGTATTTT
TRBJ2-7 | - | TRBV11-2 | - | CASRNPGRYYEQYF | TGTGCCAGTCGTAATCCGGGCAGGTACTACGAGCAGTACTTC
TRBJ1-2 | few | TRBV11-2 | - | CASRPTFRGYSYGYTF | TGTGCCAGCAGACCAACTTTCAGGGGTTATAGCTATGGCTACACCTTC
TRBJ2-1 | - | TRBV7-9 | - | CASSPRGGYYNEQFF | TGTGCCAGCAGCCCCAGAGGGGGGTATTACAATGAGCAGTTCTTC
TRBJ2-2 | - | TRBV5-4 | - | CASSMGGTSNTGELFF | TGTGCCAGCAGTATGGGGGGTACATCGAACACCGGGGAGCTGTTTTTT
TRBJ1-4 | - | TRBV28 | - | CASSLSGRANEKLFF | TGTGCCAGCAGTTTATCCGGCAGGGCAAATGAAAAACTGTTTTTT
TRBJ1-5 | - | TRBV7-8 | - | CASSLGLGNQPQHF | TGTGCCAGCAGCTTGGGGCTGGGTAATCAGCCCCAGCATTTT
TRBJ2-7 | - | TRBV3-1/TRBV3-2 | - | CASSRSPYEQYF | TGTGCCAGCAGCCGCTCCCCCTACGAGCAGTACTTC
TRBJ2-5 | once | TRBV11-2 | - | CASSLESGNQETQYF | TGTGCCAGCAGCTTAGAGAGCGGAAACCAAGAGACCCAGTACTTC
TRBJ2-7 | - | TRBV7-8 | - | CASSLDYSYEQYF | TGTGCCAGCAGCCTCGACTACTCCTACGAGCAGTACTTC
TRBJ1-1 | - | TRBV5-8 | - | CASSQYDRNTEAFF | TGTGCCAGCAGTCAATACGACAGGAACACTGAAGCTTTCTTT
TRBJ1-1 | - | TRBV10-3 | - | CAISEILNTEAFF | TGTGCCATCAGTGAGATTCTGAACACTGAAGCTTTCTTT
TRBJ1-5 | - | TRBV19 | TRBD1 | CASRAGTGGVQPQHF | TGTGCCAGTAGAGCCGGGACAGGGGGCGTTCAGCCCCAGCATTTT
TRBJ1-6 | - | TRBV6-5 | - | CASSTNNSPLHF | TGTGCCAGCAGTACCAATAATTCACCCCTCCACTTT
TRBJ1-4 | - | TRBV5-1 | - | CASSPGRTENNEKLFF | TGCGCCAGCAGCCCGGGGCGGACCGAAAATAATGAAAAACTGTTTTTT
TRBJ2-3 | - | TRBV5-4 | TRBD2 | CASTPRSSGSTDTQYF | TGTGCCAGCACCCCAAGGAGTAGCGGGAGCACAGATACGCAGTATTTT